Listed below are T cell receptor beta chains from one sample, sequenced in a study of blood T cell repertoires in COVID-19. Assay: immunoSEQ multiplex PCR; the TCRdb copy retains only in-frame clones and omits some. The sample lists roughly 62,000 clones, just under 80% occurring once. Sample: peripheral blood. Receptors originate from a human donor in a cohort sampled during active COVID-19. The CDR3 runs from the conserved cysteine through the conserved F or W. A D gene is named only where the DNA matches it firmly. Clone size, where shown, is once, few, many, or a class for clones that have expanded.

TGTGCCAGCCACCCTCAGTCAGGGGACTACGAGCAGTACTTC CASHPQSGDYEQYF TRBJ2-7 . TRBV6-6 .
TGTGCCAGCAGTTTAGAGGGGGCCTACGAGCAGTACTTC CASSLEGAYEQYF TRBJ2-7 . TRBV27 .
TGCGCCAGCAGCCGACAGGGAGACACTGAAGCTTTCTTT CASSRQGDTEAFF TRBJ1-1 . TRBV4-3 TRBD1
TGTGCCAGCAGCCAAGGCCCAGCGGGGATCACAGATACGCAGTATTTT CASSQGPAGITDTQYF TRBJ2-3 . TRBV4-2 TRBD2
TGTGCCAGCAGCTTAGATTGGGGCAGGCAGGGGAATGAAAAACTGTTTTTT CASSLDWGRQGNEKLFF TRBJ1-4 . TRBV7-8 .
TGTGCCAGCAGCGGCTCGGGACAGGGGGTGAAATCCTACGAGCAGTACTTC CASSGSGQGVKSYEQYF TRBJ2-7 . TRBV5-8 TRBD1
TGTGCCAGCTCACCCTATACCCGGGACAACCGAGCTAACTATGGCTACACCTTC CASSPYTRDNRANYGYTF TRBJ1-2 . TRBV18 .
TGCGCCAGCAGCTTCACGGGGAACACCGGGGAGCTGTTTTTT CASSFTGNTGELFF TRBJ2-2 . TRBV5-1 .
TGTGCCAGCAGTCCTAGGTCCGCCGGGGAGCTGTTTTTT CASSPRSAGELFF TRBJ2-2 . TRBV27 .
TGCAGTGCTAGCCCGGGACAGGGGACTTTCTTT CSASPGQGTFF TRBJ1-1 . TRBV20-1 TRBD1
TGTGCCAGTAGTATCGCCGGCGGAGGGACCTACGAGCAGTACTTC CASSIAGGGTYEQYF TRBJ2-7 few TRBV19 .
TGCGCCAGCAGCCAAGATAGGCAAGGGGCCAGTAATGAAAAACTGTTTTTT CASSQDRQGASNEKLFF TRBJ1-4 once TRBV4-3 .
TGTGCCAGCAGTTTCGAGAGGCAGCCCCAGCATTTT CASSFERQPQHF TRBJ1-5 . TRBV12-3/TRBV12-4 .
TGTGCCAGCACTCCCGGGACTAGAGAGACCCAGTACTTC CASTPGTRETQYF TRBJ2-5 . TRBV6-6 TRBD2
TGTGCCAGCAGTGGAACAGGGGCCCAGAACACCGGGGAGCTGTTTTTT CASSGTGAQNTGELFF TRBJ2-2 . TRBV27 TRBD1
TGTGCCAGCAGCTTATTTACAGGCACTGAAGCTTTCTTT CASSLFTGTEAFF TRBJ1-1 . TRBV7-9 .
TGTGCCAGCAGCCTCCCCCCTAAGGGGACAGATACGCAGTATTTT CASSLPPKGTDTQYF TRBJ2-3 . TRBV7-9 .
TGTGCCAGCAGCTCCTTCCTGACTAGCGGGGGGGCAGTGTATACGCAGTATTTT CASSSFLTSGGAVYTQYF TRBJ2-3 few TRBV5-6 TRBD2
TGTGCCAGCAGTTGGGGACTAGCGGGAGTTGAGCAGTTCTTC CASSWGLAGVEQFF TRBJ2-1 many TRBV28 TRBD2
TGTGCCAGCAGTCAAGGACAGGGCTATGGCTACACCTTC CASSQGQGYGYTF TRBJ1-2 . TRBV7-2 TRBD1
TGTGCCAGCTCCCCCCCTAGCGGGGGCAAGGAGACCCAGTACTTC CASSPPSGGKETQYF TRBJ2-5 . TRBV11-3 TRBD2
TGTGCCAGCAGCTTAGGGTCGGTTAACTATGGCTACACCTTC CASSLGSVNYGYTF TRBJ1-2 . TRBV7-9 .
TGTGCCAGCTCACCCCTCCCGTTACAGAACACTGAAGCTTTCTTT CASSPLPLQNTEAFF TRBJ1-1 . TRBV18 .
TGTGCCAGCTCAATTACAAGCGGGACCACAGATACGCAGTATTTT CASSITSGTTDTQYF TRBJ2-3 . TRBV18 TRBD2
TGCAGCGTTCGGGAAAACAATGAGCAGTTCTTC CSVRENNEQFF TRBJ2-1 once TRBV29-1 .
TGTGCCAGCAGCAACGCCGCGTTTACAGGGAGCACCGGGGAGCTGTTTTTT CASSNAAFTGSTGELFF TRBJ2-2 once TRBV7-3 .
TGTGCCAGCGGCAGGGATTATAATTCACCCCTCCACTTT CASGRDYNSPLHF TRBJ1-6 . TRBV12-3/TRBV12-4 .
TGCGCCAGCAGCCCAAATACCCTGGGACAGGGAGGCGAAAAACTGTTTTTT CASSPNTLGQGGEKLFF TRBJ1-4 . TRBV4-1 TRBD1
TGTGCCATCAAACAGGGGTCCGGCACCGGGGAGCTGTTTTTT CAIKQGSGTGELFF TRBJ2-2 . TRBV10-3 TRBD1